A single sample gave rise to the 13 T cell receptor beta chains below, sequenced in a study of blood T cell repertoires in COVID-19. Profiling relied on immunoSEQ multiplex PCR, and the TCRdb table lists in-frame clones only, not all of them. Altogether approximately 250,000 clones are present, 75% to 90% being singletons, with the ten largest covering over 4%. What was sequenced was PBMCs or T cells enriched from blood (not recorded which). All receptors derive from a woman in her twenties or thirties with acute COVID-19.

The gene calls are TRBV5-4 and TRBJ2-1, with D possibly matching TRBD2 (6 bases). This CDR3 is built from 17 residues. Trimming removed 0 bases from V and 2 bases from J, with 15 bases in between. Germline V gene data show CDR1 as SGHNT and CDR2 as YYREEE (reference sequence). The CDR3 loop reads CASSLEGLGGPYNEQFF. CDR3 DNA: TGTGCCAGCAGCTTGGAAGGTTTGGGAGGCCCCTACAATGAGCAGTTCTTC.

V usage is TRBV19 and J usage is TRBJ2-1; tentative D call: TRBD2 (6 bases). Trimming stripped 10 bases from V and 0 bases from J, with 16 bases between. Germline V gives CDR1 LNHDA, CDR2 SQIVND (reference sequence). The CDR3 spans 15 residues. The DNA of the CDR3 is TGTGCCACCCATAGCGGCCTAAGCTCCTACAATGAGCAGTTCTTC. It specifies CATHSGLSSYNEQFF.

As regards this clone: The sample carries other DNA sequences with the same CDR3. The chain employs TRBV6-5 and TRBJ1-5, with 8 bases fitting TRBD1. The ends lost 6 bases at V and 7 bases at J; junction bases unmatched: 5. The CDR3 loop spans 13 amino acids. Germline assignment: CDR1 MNHEY and CDR2 SVGAGI. The CDR3 here is CASRGQGGQPQHF. The CDR3 DNA follows: TGTGCCAGCAGAGGACAGGGTGGCCAGCCCCAGCATTTT.

This chain links TRBV5-1 with TRBJ2-3; no firm D call. V lost 2 bases and J lost 0, with 13 bases in between. The CDR3 totals 16 residues. Germline V gene sequence: CDR1 SGHRS, CDR2 YFSETQ. The CDR3 DNA reads TGCGCCAGCAGCTTTGAGTCGGTTGCTAGCACAGATACGCAGTATTTT. This gives the protein CASSFESVASTDTQYF.

The genes are TRBV27 and TRBJ2-3; the match to TRBD1 covers 9 bases. Germline lookup yields CDR1 MNHEY and CDR2 SMNVEV (reference sequence). CDR3 length equals 15 residues. Trimming at V came to 1 base and at J to 3 bases, leaving 2 bases not matched to a gene. CDR3 protein: CASSLYDRGTDTQYF. The CDR3 region has the DNA TGTGCCAGCAGTTTATATGACAGGGGGACAGATACGCAGTATTTT.

J is TRBJ2-1 and V is TRBV14; 10 nucleotides match TRBD2. The CDR3 extends over 17 amino acids. Germline CDR1 is SGHDN and CDR2 is FVKESK. J gave up 7 bases and V 0 bases, and 9 bases lay outside the gene matches. In DNA form, the CDR3 reads TGTGCCAGCAGCCAAGATGGGCTAGCGGGAGTTTCGAATGAGCAGTTCTTC. As protein: CASSQDGLAGVSNEQFF.

The chain couples TRBV28 to TRBJ2-7; 10 nucleotides align to TRBD1. In germline, CDR1 is MDHEN, CDR2 SYDVKM. The CDR3 is 15 amino acids. V shed 8 bases and J 3 bases; nucleotides not matched to a gene: 10. The DNA for the CDR3 is TGTGCCAGCGCCACCGGGACAGGGGTCTACTACGAGCAGTACTTC. As protein: CASATGTGVYYEQYF.

V is TRBV5-8 and J is TRBJ2-3; tentative D call: TRBD1 (6 bases). The V end lost 4 bases, the J end lost 5 bases, and 17 bases lay between the germline ends. The CDR3 runs 15 residues. The V gene's germline CDR1 is SGHTS and CDR2 YDEGEE. The CDR3 DNA sequence: TGTGCCAGCAGCCCCCGCAGAATAGGGGGAGATACGCAGTATTTT. It translates to CASSPRRIGGDTQYF.

The chain joins TRBV2 to TRBJ2-1, with a weak D call TRBD2 (6 bases). The CDR3 has 16 amino acids. V was clipped by 0 bases and J by 5 bases, with 14 bases between them. Germline loops: CDR1 SNHLY, CDR2 FYNNEI. The CDR3 sequence is CASSEALAGRDNEQFF. DNA for the CDR3: TGTGCCAGCAGTGAAGCGCTTGCCGGGAGAGACAATGAGCAGTTCTTC.

This clone was detected once. J is TRBJ2-7 and V is TRBV3-1 (or the pseudogene TRBV3-2), with TRBD1 as a possible D gene (6 bases). The CDR3 extends over 12 amino acids. The V and J ends lost 0 bases and 6 bases respectively, with 6 bases between them. The V gene's germline CDR1 is LGHDT and CDR2 YNNKEL (reference sequence). CDR3 residues: CASSQDRGEQYF. The CDR3 DNA reads as TGTGCCAGCAGCCAAGACAGGGGCGAGCAGTACTTC.

In its sample, this clone was seen once. The CDR3 protein is CASSPGGPSGGTDTQYF. CDR3 in DNA: TGTGCCAGCAGCCCCGGGGGACCCAGCGGGGGCACAGATACGCAGTATTTT. The rearrangement joins TRBV9 to TRBJ2-3; 7 nucleotides agree with TRBD2. The CDR3 length is 17 residues. Trimming removed 4 bases from V and 1 base from J; junction bases left unmatched: 12. Per the germline V gene, CDR1 is SGDLS and CDR2 is YYNGEE.

The gene calls are TRBV30 and TRBJ2-3, with 8 bases that match TRBD2. CDR3 length equals 15 residues. With 3 bases clipped from V and 4 bases from J, the junction kept 9 bases outside the gene matches. Germline V gene sequence: CDR1 GTSNPN, CDR2 SVGIG (reference sequence). In DNA form, the CDR3 reads TGTGCCTGGAGCCAAACTAGCGGAGCCCCAGATACGCAGTATTTT. It specifies CAWSQTSGAPDTQYF.

This chain links TRBV21-1 with TRBJ1-4; the table's D call, TRBD1, was not checked against the DNA. TRBV21-1 is described as a pseudogene. The CDR3 spans 13 residues. CDR3 nucleotide sequence: TGTGCCAGCAGCAGTCTTAAGGGGGAAAAACTGTTTTTT. Translating it yields CASSSLKGEKLFF.